These T cell receptor beta chains were read from a single sample in a study of T cell changes during pregnancy in multiple sclerosis. Measured with immunoSEQ multiplex PCR; TCRdb has only the in-frame clones, and not every one. The sample has some 100,000 clones, around nine tenths seen once. This material consisted of peripheral blood, taken in the second trimester of pregnancy. The receptors were gathered from a female donor with multiple sclerosis, enrolled in a pregnancy study. Both conserved end residues are part of each CDR3. A D gene is named only where the DNA matches it firmly. Not all rows give a size; the values are once, few, many and, for expanded clones, a class.

CDR3aa: CASSGTLGEKLFF; CDR3nt: TGTGCCAGTTCCGGGACATTGGGTGAAAAACTGTTTTTT; abundance: NA; d_gene: NA; v_gene: TRBV19; j_gene: TRBJ1-4
CDR3aa: CASSVDGGINGYTF; CDR3nt: TGTGCCAGCAGTGTAGACGGGGGAATTAATGGCTACACCTTC; abundance: NA; d_gene: NA; v_gene: TRBV25-1; j_gene: TRBJ1-2
CDR3aa: CASSLEGRRYGYTF; CDR3nt: TGTGCCAGCAGCTTGGAGGGGAGGAGGTATGGCTACACCTTC; abundance: NA; d_gene: NA; v_gene: TRBV5-6; j_gene: TRBJ1-2
CDR3aa: CASSLGVRLAGAGELFF; CDR3nt: TGTGCCAGCAGCTTGGGCGTGAGACTAGCGGGGGCCGGGGAGCTGTTTTTT; abundance: NA; d_gene: TRBD2; v_gene: TRBV5-6; j_gene: TRBJ2-2
CDR3aa: CSVGARQSRLEQYF; CDR3nt: TGCAGCGTTGGGGCTCGGCAGTCCCGGCTCGAGCAGTACTTC; abundance: NA; d_gene: NA; v_gene: TRBV29-1; j_gene: TRBJ2-7
CDR3aa: CASSLERLNTEAFF; CDR3nt: TGTGCCAGCAGCTTGGAGCGGTTGAACACTGAAGCTTTCTTT; abundance: NA; d_gene: NA; v_gene: TRBV5-5; j_gene: TRBJ1-1
CDR3aa: CASSRGAEETQYF; CDR3nt: TGTGCCAGCAGCCGGGGGGCAGAAGAGACCCAGTACTTC; abundance: NA; d_gene: NA; v_gene: TRBV11-3; j_gene: TRBJ2-5
CDR3aa: CAISIKGQTYNEQFF; CDR3nt: TGTGCCATCAGCATAAAGGGACAAACCTACAATGAGCAGTTCTTC; abundance: NA; d_gene: NA; v_gene: TRBV10-3; j_gene: TRBJ2-1
CDR3aa: CAISPIPGQGANEQYF; CDR3nt: TGTGCCATCAGTCCAATCCCGGGACAGGGGGCCAACGAGCAGTACTTC; abundance: NA; d_gene: TRBD1; v_gene: TRBV10-3; j_gene: TRBJ2-7
CDR3aa: CASSESGQRIAFF; CDR3nt: TGTGCCAGCAGTGAAAGCGGACAGAGGATAGCTTTCTTT; abundance: NA; d_gene: NA; v_gene: TRBV6-1; j_gene: TRBJ1-1
CDR3aa: CASSPEATAYNEQFF; CDR3nt: TGTGCCAGCAGCCCAGAAGCGACGGCGTACAATGAGCAGTTCTTC; abundance: NA; d_gene: NA; v_gene: TRBV7-2; j_gene: TRBJ2-1
CDR3aa: CASSLRSLAISEQFF; CDR3nt: TGTGCCAGCAGCTTAAGGTCGCTAGCGATTAGCGAGCAGTTCTTC; abundance: NA; d_gene: NA; v_gene: TRBV7-8; j_gene: TRBJ2-1
CDR3aa: CASSLTREDTEAFF; CDR3nt: TGTGCCAGCAGTTTAACGAGGGAAGACACTGAAGCTTTCTTT; abundance: once; d_gene: NA; v_gene: TRBV28; j_gene: TRBJ1-1
CDR3aa: CAWSYSRTGHYGYTF; CDR3nt: TGTGCCTGGAGTTATTCTAGGACAGGGCACTATGGCTACACCTTC; abundance: NA; d_gene: TRBD1; v_gene: TRBV30; j_gene: TRBJ1-2
CDR3aa: CASSLGAGLEAFF; CDR3nt: TGTGCCAGCAGCCTAGGGGCGGGGCTTGAAGCTTTCTTT; abundance: NA; d_gene: NA; v_gene: TRBV6-6; j_gene: TRBJ1-1